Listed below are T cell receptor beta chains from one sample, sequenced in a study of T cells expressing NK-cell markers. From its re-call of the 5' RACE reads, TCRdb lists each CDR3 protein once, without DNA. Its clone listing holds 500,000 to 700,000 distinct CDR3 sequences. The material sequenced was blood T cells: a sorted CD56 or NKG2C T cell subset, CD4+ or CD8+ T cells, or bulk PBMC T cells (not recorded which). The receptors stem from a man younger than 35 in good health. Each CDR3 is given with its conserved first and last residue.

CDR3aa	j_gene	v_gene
CASSFQGLAGKTQYF	TRBJ2-5	TRBV7-9
CASSTNPRGDYEQYF	TRBJ2-7	TRBV7-2
CSARVRGRFPGGSSTDTQYF	TRBJ2-3	TRBV20-1
CASSLMDYSPHNEQYF	TRBJ2-7	TRBV23-1
CASSADLAYQETQYF	TRBJ2-5	TRBV9
CAWSVSGGRANVLTF	TRBJ2-6	TRBV30
CSARRGQGTEAFF	TRBJ1-1	TRBV20-1
CASRRSTSGYNEQFF	TRBJ2-1	TRBV13
CASSPGLAGGPTYNEQFF	TRBJ2-1	TRBV5-1
CAWSYGRTLETQYF	TRBJ2-5	TRBV30
CASSPPGLRNNEQFF	TRBJ2-1	TRBV7-2
CASRQNRGLAKNIQYF	TRBJ2-4	TRBV6-1
CASSQHVEAYNEQFF	TRBJ2-1	TRBV14
CASTRVGELFF	TRBJ2-2	TRBV2
CASSLDNRGRETQYF	TRBJ2-5	TRBV12-3/TRBV12-4
CASSLERQGSGNTIYF	TRBJ1-3	TRBV7-2
CSARTSLRFSTDTQYF	TRBJ2-3	TRBV20-1
CASSQEASGSSYEQYF	TRBJ2-7	TRBV4-2
CASSFRDLQFF	TRBJ2-1	TRBV12-3/TRBV12-4
CASSLSPVDEQYF	TRBJ2-7	TRBV7-3
CASSFSGLGLRFF	TRBJ2-1	TRBV7-8
CASSRMLAGRGDTQYF	TRBJ2-3	TRBV12-3/TRBV12-4
CASSLSLGQKIYGYTF	TRBJ1-2	TRBV5-1
CASSLEVLLQETQYF	TRBJ2-5	TRBV7-9
CSVGIQGSSYNEQFF	TRBJ2-1	TRBV29-1
CASSRGTVGNTIYF	TRBJ1-3	TRBV3-1
CASSLIWGDGGPNQPQHF	TRBJ1-5	TRBV28
CASSPDESRAGELFF	TRBJ2-2	TRBV18
CASSQDQNTNYNEQFF	TRBJ2-1	TRBV7-2
CASSLKTSGVF	TRBJ2-1	TRBV12-3/TRBV12-4
CASSPDRVYRVFGNEQFF	TRBJ2-1	TRBV12-3/TRBV12-4
CASSFTGGPGYTF	TRBJ1-2	TRBV12-3/TRBV12-4
CASSQETGGQASQYF	TRBJ2-5	TRBV4-1
CASSQGMTGSEQYF	TRBJ2-7	TRBV3-1
CASSLPRPAPYNEQFF	TRBJ2-1	TRBV7-9
CASSHHGPNTGELFF	TRBJ2-2	TRBV4-1
CASGWSYNEQFF	TRBJ2-1	TRBV12-5
CSVEGVRSGVGYTF	TRBJ1-2	TRBV29-1
CASSLVTVNTGELFF	TRBJ2-2	TRBV12-3/TRBV12-4
CSVSRDRYNEQFF	TRBJ2-1	TRBV29-1
CASSLATYRGQETQYF	TRBJ2-5	TRBV7-9
CATSGQPIGKNTGELFF	TRBJ2-2	TRBV15
CASRTGLLIYNEQFF	TRBJ2-1	TRBV6-5
CASSLPSGGNEQFF	TRBJ2-1	TRBV14
CASSVGLYGYTF	TRBJ1-2	TRBV9